This T cell receptor beta chain was sequenced in a study of OX40 agonist ivuxolimab in advanced cancers. Overall study results and limits: Low normalized clonal expansion also occurred in some nonresponding patients.

Blood was sampled at baseline, cycle 4 day 1, and cycle 7 day 1. Trimming removed 6 bases at V and 1 base at J, with 13 bases between. CDR3 length: 14 residues. The V gene's germline CDR1 is SGDLS and CDR2 YYNGEE. Repertoires were generated with immunoSEQ multiplex PCR, while TCRdb's copy carries only in-frame clones and drops some. Among some 83,000 clones listed, approximately 83% were seen once. This clone was seen only once. Its matching antigen is unknown. Sample: CD4+ or CD8+ T cells sorted from blood, taken in a trial of the OX40 agonist ivuxolimab. The receptor was derived from an adult with an advanced solid tumor such as melanoma, head and neck, liver or kidney cancer. The rearrangement links TRBV9 to TRBJ2-5; perhaps D is TRBD1 or TRBD2 (5 bases each). Written as DNA, the CDR3 is TGTGCCAGCACCAGGGACGGTACCCAAGAGACCCAGTACTTC. It codes for CASTRDGTQETQYF.